This is a list of T cell receptor beta chains from one sample in a study of blood T cell repertoires in COVID-19. This table comes from immunoSEQ multiplex PCR, and its TCRdb copy is limited to in-frame clones, with some not included. The data hold around 200,000 clones, with roughly 78% observed a single time. The material sequenced was peripheral blood. These TCRs come from a woman of 80 years or more with active or convalescent COVID-19. Each CDR3 is given with its conserved first and last residue. The order of the fields is V gene, J gene, CDR3 protein.

>TRBV6-1|TRBJ2-1
CASSEGGGQGRNEQFF
>TRBV7-9|TRBJ1-4
CASSPGQGAREKLFF
>TRBV6-2/TRBV6-3|TRBJ2-5
CASSYGASGVETQYF
>TRBV4-1|TRBJ2-2
CASSQGQGNGELFF
>TRBV27|TRBJ1-2
CASSLNIAGTEGYTF
>TRBV19|TRBJ2-3
CASSSRRTDTQYF
>TRBV20-1|TRBJ2-7
CSASTRGGSYEQYF
>TRBV9|TRBJ2-7
CASSVSGGAHEQYF
>TRBV13|TRBJ2-7
CASSPGGGALYEQYF
>TRBV5-1|TRBJ2-1
CASSLVGTEYNEQFF
>TRBV12-3/TRBV12-4|TRBJ2-2
CASSYLSGELFF
>TRBV6-5|TRBJ1-5
CASSYDRVQPQHF
>TRBV5-1|TRBJ1-6
CASSVDSTNSPLHF
>TRBV5-6|TRBJ1-1
CASSFGRRAEAFF
>TRBV30|TRBJ1-3
CAWSRRGDGNTIYF